This entry is about one TCR beta chain. What it binds is unknown. The method, 5' RACE with UMI labels, was used to prepare the TRB cDNA libraries. TCRdb reprocessed the 5' RACE reads and stores each CDR3 protein as one record, lacking DNA. In all, the sample yields roughly 45,000 distinct CDR3 sequences. This sample is part of a study of CXCR3-negative and CXCR3-positive naive CD8 T cells. Overall study results and limits: Naive cells that were CXCR3-positive had more hydrophobic TRB CDR3s (compared with CXCR3-negative naive cells). For naive cells, CXCR3-negative and CXCR3-positive subsets had similar TRBV-TRBJ usage; for memory cells, usage differed.

CDR1 is MNHEY, CDR2 SMNVEV, per germline (reference sequence). The CDR3 is 14 residues long. The naive CD8+ gate required CD45RO-CCR7+CD27+CD95- phenotype. V is TRBV27 and J is TRBJ1-2; no DNA is available, so the TRBD1 call from TCRdb remains unchecked. This clonotype was obtained from a human donor in good health. Some clones in this sample may be carry-over from other donors' samples. The specimen was naive CXCR3- CD8+ T cells from blood. The subset: CD45RO-CCR7+CD27+CD95- naive CD8+ T cells lacking CXCR3 (TNR3-). This CDR3 is CASSVGGGNYGYTF.